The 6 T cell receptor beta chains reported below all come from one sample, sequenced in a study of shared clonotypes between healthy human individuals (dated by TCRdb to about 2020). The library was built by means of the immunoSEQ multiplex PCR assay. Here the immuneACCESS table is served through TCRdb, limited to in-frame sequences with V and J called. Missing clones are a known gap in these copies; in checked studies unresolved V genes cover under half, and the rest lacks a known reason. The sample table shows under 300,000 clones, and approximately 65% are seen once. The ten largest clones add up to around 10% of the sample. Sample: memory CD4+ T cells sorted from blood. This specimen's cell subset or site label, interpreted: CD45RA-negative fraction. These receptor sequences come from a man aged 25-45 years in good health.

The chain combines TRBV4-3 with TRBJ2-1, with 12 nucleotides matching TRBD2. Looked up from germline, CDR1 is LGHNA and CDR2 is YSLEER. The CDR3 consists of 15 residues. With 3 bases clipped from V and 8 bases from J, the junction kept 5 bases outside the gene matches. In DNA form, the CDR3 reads TGCGCCAGCAGCCAGACTAGCGGGAGTGGCGATGAGCAGTTCTTC. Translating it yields CASSQTSGSGDEQFF.

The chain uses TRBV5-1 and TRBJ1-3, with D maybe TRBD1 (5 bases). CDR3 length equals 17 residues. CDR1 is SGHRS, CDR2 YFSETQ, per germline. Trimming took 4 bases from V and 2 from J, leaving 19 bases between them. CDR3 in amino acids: CASSPGTLGKTGNTIYF. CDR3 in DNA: TGCGCCAGCAGCCCCGGGACCCTCGGAAAAACTGGAAACACCATATATTTT.

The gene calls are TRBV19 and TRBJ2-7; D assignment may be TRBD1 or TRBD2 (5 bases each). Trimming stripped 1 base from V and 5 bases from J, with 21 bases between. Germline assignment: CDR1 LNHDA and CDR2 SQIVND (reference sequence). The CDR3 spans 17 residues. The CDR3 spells CASSIGSLRGRNHEQYF. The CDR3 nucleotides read TGTGCCAGTAGTATAGGTTCTCTTCGGGGACGGAACCACGAGCAGTACTTC.

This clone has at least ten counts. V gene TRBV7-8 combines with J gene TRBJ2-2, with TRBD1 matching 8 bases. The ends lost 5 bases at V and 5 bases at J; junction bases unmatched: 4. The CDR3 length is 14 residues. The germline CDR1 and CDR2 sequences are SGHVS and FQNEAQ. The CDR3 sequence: CASSLRQGTGELFF. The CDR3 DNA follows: TGTGCCAGCAGCCTGAGACAGGGGACCGGGGAGCTGTTTTTT.

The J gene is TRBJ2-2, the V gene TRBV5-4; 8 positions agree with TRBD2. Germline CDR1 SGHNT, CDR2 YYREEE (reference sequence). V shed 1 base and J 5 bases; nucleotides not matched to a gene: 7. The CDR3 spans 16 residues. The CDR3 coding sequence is TGTGCCAGCAGCTTGAGAGCGGGAGAGGGGACCGGGGAGCTGTTTTTT. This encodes CASSLRAGEGTGELFF.

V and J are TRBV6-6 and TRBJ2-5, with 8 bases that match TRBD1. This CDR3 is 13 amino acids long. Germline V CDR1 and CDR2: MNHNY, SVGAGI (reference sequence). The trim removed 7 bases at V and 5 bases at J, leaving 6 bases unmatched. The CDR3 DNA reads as TGTGCCAGCAATAGGGACAGGCAGGAGACCCAGTACTTC. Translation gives CASNRDRQETQYF.